Below are 24 T cell receptor beta chains sequenced from a single sample in a study of blood T cell repertoires in COVID-19 (dated by TCRdb to 2019 to 2021). Receptor amplification or capture employed the immunoSEQ multiplex PCR assay. TCRdb stores this immuneACCESS table with in-frame sequences only. Part of the clones is absent; in the studies checked, under half of the shortfall reflects unresolved V genes, and no reason is known for the rest. The sample table lists around 300,000 clones, roughly 91% of them with a count of one. Around 2% of the sample is taken by the ten largest. Sample: PBMCs or T cells enriched from blood (not recorded which). Every receptor here comes from a woman aged 55-70 years in a cohort exposed to, infected with or recovered from COVID-19 (not recorded which).

The DNA for the CDR3 is TGTGCCAGCAGCTCCGCGAGGACAGGGGGCATCTATGAGCAGTTCTTC. Amino acid sequence: CASSSARTGGIYEQFF. V gene TRBV28 combines with J gene TRBJ2-1, with 11 bases that match TRBD1. The V gene's germline CDR1 is MDHEN and CDR2 SYDVKM. Losses at the gene ends were 6 bases for V and 8 bases for J; bases not matched to a gene: 12. CDR3 length: 16 amino acids.

This clone was seen only once. Written as DNA, the CDR3 is TGTGCCAGCTTTACGGACAAGGTAAATGAAAAACTGTTTTTT. Translation: CASFTDKVNEKLFF. The chain has TRBV18 and TRBJ1-4; D is perhaps TRBD1 (5 bases). Trimming stripped 7 bases from V and 5 bases from J, with 14 bases between. CDR3 length: 14 residues. From germline, CDR1 is KGHSH and CDR2 LQKENI.

Regarding this clone: The same CDR3 arises from other DNA sequences in this sample as well. The chain uses TRBV30 and TRBJ1-5; possible D gene TRBD1, 6 bases. V lost 0 bases to trimming and J lost 0 bases, with 9 bases between them. CDR3 length: 15 amino acids. Germline-derived CDR1 and CDR2 are GTSNPN and SVGIG (reference sequence). The DNA of the CDR3 is TGTGCCTGGAGTGTACAGGGAGTTAGCAATCAGCCCCAGCATTTT. Protein product: CAWSVQGVSNQPQHF.

The CDR3 bases are TGTGCCAGCAGTGAATCAGGGACAGGTCAGCCCCAGCATTTT. Amino acids: CASSESGTGQPQHF. V gene TRBV2 combines with J gene TRBJ1-5, with 8 bases aligning to TRBD1. Trimming removed 2 bases from V and 6 bases from J; junction bases left unmatched: 3. The CDR3 spans 14 residues. Germline V lookup: CDR1 SNHLY, CDR2 FYNNEI.

This sequence joins TRBV29-1 and TRBJ2-5; D is uncertain. This CDR3 has 13 residues. Per the germline V gene, CDR1 is SQVTM and CDR2 is ANQGSEA. Between the trimmed V and J ends, which lost 5 bases and 1 base, there was a span of 11 bases. CDR3 protein: CSVTRLVQETQYF. CDR3 bases: TGCAGCGTTACGCGGCTAGTCCAAGAGACCCAGTACTTC. The variable domain in full, with the rest retrieved from reference TRBV29-1 and TRBJ2-5, is SAVISQKPSRDICQRGTSLTIQCQVDSQVTMMFWYRQQPGQSLTLIATANQGSEATYESGFVIDKFPISRPNLTFSTLTVSNMSPEDSSIYLCSVTRLVQETQYFGPGTRLLVL.

V is TRBV5-1 and J is TRBJ2-2; D unresolved. Germline lookup yields CDR1 SGHRS and CDR2 YFSETQ. The CDR3 sequence is 14 residues long. V was pared by 1 base and J by 0 bases, with 4 bases between. The CDR3 nucleotides are TGCGCCAGCAGCTTGCCGTCGAACACCGGGGAGCTGTTTTTT. Its translation is CASSLPSNTGELFF.

The rearrangement links TRBV19 to TRBJ1-1; possibly TRBD1 for D (6 bases). Trimming stripped 3 bases from V and 0 bases from J, with 11 bases between. Per germline, CDR1 LNHDA and CDR2 SQIVND (reference sequence). This CDR3 is 15 amino acids long. CDR3 protein: CASSIRQELNTEAFF. Here the CDR3 DNA reads TGTGCCAGTAGTATTCGACAGGAGCTGAACACTGAAGCTTTCTTT. The full variable domain, its missing parts supplied by reference TRBV19 and TRBJ1-1, is DGGITQSPKYLFRKEGQNVTLSCEQNLNHDAMYWYRQDPGQGLRLIYYSQIVNDFQKGDIAEGYSVSREKKESFPLTVTSAQKNPTAFYLCASSIRQELNTEAFFGQGTRLTVV.

The chain recombines TRBV7-9 with TRBJ2-1; TRBD2 might be the D (5 bases). The germline V and J ends were trimmed by 5 bases and 9 bases, with 14 bases remaining between them. CDR1 is SEHNR and CDR2 is FQNEAQ in the germline V gene (reference sequence). The CDR3 is 13 amino acids. CDR3 sequence reads: CASSHSGMGEQFF. CDR3 DNA sequence: TGTGCCAGCAGCCATTCCGGGATGGGTGAGCAGTTCTTC. Full variable domain (rest looked up from reference TRBV7-9 and TRBJ2-1): DTGVSQNPRHKITKRGQNVTFRCDPISEHNRLYWYRQTLGQGPEFLTYFQNEAQLEKSRLLSDRFSAERPKGSFSTLEIQRTEQGDSAMYLCASSHSGMGEQFFGPGTRLTVL.

The V and J genes are TRBV6-2 or TRBV6-3 and TRBJ2-5, with TRBD2 matching 7 bases. With 2 bases clipped from V and 5 bases from J, the junction kept 8 bases outside the gene matches. CDR1 is MNHEY and CDR2 is SVGEGT in the germline V gene. This CDR3 spans 15 amino acids. The CDR3 sequence: CASSYGLVGRETQYF. In DNA form, the CDR3 reads TGTGCCAGCAGTTACGGACTAGTTGGCCGGGAGACCCAGTACTTC.

V is TRBV7-9 and J is TRBJ1-6, with 10 bases lining up with TRBD1. Trimming removed 1 base from V and 10 bases from J; junction bases left unmatched: 1. The germline V gene has CDR1 SEHNR and CDR2 FQNEAQ (reference sequence). The CDR3 sequence is 14 residues long. The CDR3 DNA sequence: TGTGCCAGCAGCTTAGAGACAGGGGGCTCACCCCTCCACTTT. Amino acids: CASSLETGGSPLHF.

The V call is TRBV9, the J call TRBJ2-7; 7 bases are shared with TRBD2. V lost 3 bases and J lost 3; bases outside the gene matches: 12. The CDR3 extends over 16 amino acids. Per germline, CDR1 SGDLS and CDR2 YYNGEE. CDR3 sequence: CASSGGGGPAYYEQYF. In DNA, the CDR3 is TGTGCCAGCAGCGGCGGGGGAGGCCCCGCTTACTACGAGCAGTACTTC.

The chain combines TRBV9 with TRBJ1-6, with 7 bases lining up with TRBD1. The CDR3 is 14 residues long. Germline V gives CDR1 SGDLS, CDR2 YYNGEE. Losses at the gene ends were 4 bases for V and 6 bases for J; bases not matched to a gene: 4. CDR3 in DNA: TGTGCCAGCAGCCCGGGACAGACTAATTCACCCCTCCACTTT. Protein product: CASSPGQTNSPLHF.

This clone was seen just once. The J gene is TRBJ2-1, the V gene TRBV11-1; 7 bases align to TRBD1. J gave up 3 bases and V 5 bases, and 7 bases lay outside the gene matches. The germline V gene has CDR1 SGHAT and CDR2 FQDESV (reference sequence). The CDR3 consists of 15 residues. The CDR3 DNA follows: TGTGCCAGCAGCCGGAACAGGGGAAACTACAATGAGCAGTTCTTC. It yields the protein CASSRNRGNYNEQFF.

This sequence joins TRBV7-2 and TRBJ1-1; 8 bases are shared with TRBD1. This CDR3 is 16 amino acids long. Losses at the gene ends were 5 bases for V and 6 bases for J; bases not matched to a gene: 14. Germline loops: CDR1 SGHTA, CDR2 FQGNSA. The DNA for the CDR3 is TGTGCCAGCAGCCCTACGACAGGGGCAGGTAGAGCTGAAGCTTTCTTT. It yields the protein CASSPTTGAGRAEAFF.

The genes are TRBV7-2 and TRBJ2-7; possible D gene TRBD1, 5 bases. The V gene lost 5 bases and the J gene lost 3 bases, with 14 bases spanning the gap. Looked up from germline, CDR1 is SGHTA and CDR2 is FQGNSA. The CDR3 covers 14 residues. The CDR3 reads CASSPDVRVYEQYF. DNA for the CDR3: TGTGCCAGCAGCCCCGACGTCAGGGTCTACGAGCAGTACTTC. Together with reference TRBV7-2 and TRBJ2-7, the CDR3 gives the full variable domain: GAGVSQSPSNKVTEKGKDVELRCDPISGHTALYWYRQSLGQGLEFLIYFQGNSAPDKSGLPSDRFSAERTGGSVSTLTIQRTQQEDSAVYLCASSPDVRVYEQYFGPGTRLTVT.

As DNA, the CDR3 is TGTGCCAGCAGACTGGGACTAGCTGTGGGGGCCCAGTACTTC. Its protein product is CASRLGLAVGAQYF. The chain uses TRBV2 and TRBJ2-5, with 9 bases aligning to TRBD2. CDR1 is SNHLY, CDR2 FYNNEI, per germline. This CDR3 has 14 amino acids. Germline trimming cut 6 bases from V and 9 bases from J; bases unmatched to any gene: 11.

V and J are TRBV4-2 and TRBJ2-2, with 12 nucleotides matching TRBD2. Germline-derived CDR1 and CDR2 are LGHNA and YNFKEQ. V lost 2 bases to trimming and J lost 7 bases; unmatched junction nucleotides: 11. The CDR3 is 18 amino acids. The chain's CDR3 is CASSQLAGGRSGGGELFF. CDR3 sequence (DNA): TGTGCCAGCAGCCAACTAGCGGGAGGGCGGTCGGGCGGCGGGGAGCTGTTTTTT.

The gene calls are TRBV11-1 and TRBJ2-1, with 8 bases fitting TRBD2. The CDR3 contains 14 residues. V lost 5 bases to trimming and J lost 7 bases; unmatched junction nucleotides: 7. Germline V gives CDR1 SGHAT, CDR2 FQDESV (reference sequence). In DNA form, the CDR3 reads TGTGCCAGCAGCCCAAGGACTAGCTTTAATGAGCAGTTCTTC. It encodes CASSPRTSFNEQFF.

The rearrangement joins TRBV29-1 to TRBJ2-2; 7 positions agree with TRBD1. The CDR3 contains 16 residues. Germline-derived CDR1 and CDR2 are SQVTM and ANQGSEA. The junction had 9 bases not matched to a gene; V was cut back by 5 bases and J by 0 bases. CDR3 region: CSVSDRELANTGELFF. The DNA of the CDR3 is TGCAGCGTTTCTGACAGGGAACTAGCGAACACCGGGGAGCTGTTTTTT.

The rearrangement links TRBV21-1 to TRBJ1-4; TRBD1, the D gene given by the table, was not confirmed from the DNA. TRBV21-1 has pseudogene status. The length of the CDR3 is 16 residues. CDR3 region: CASSKVGQLMKRKLFF. The CDR3 DNA is TGTGCCAGCAGCAAAGTGGGACAGTTAATGAAGAGGAAACTGTTTTTT.

The rearrangement joins TRBV6-5 to TRBJ2-7; 7 positions match TRBD1. The CDR3 is 15 residues long. V was pared by 6 bases and J by 1 base, with 9 bases of the junction left unmatched. Germline loops: CDR1 MNHEY, CDR2 SVGAGI. The CDR3 sequence: CASRITGESSYEQYF. In nucleotides, the CDR3 is TGTGCCAGCAGGATTACAGGGGAATCTTCCTACGAGCAGTACTTC.

A few counts support this clone. The chain couples TRBV3-1 (or the pseudogene TRBV3-2) to TRBJ2-7; 8 bases agree with TRBD2. The J segment lost 0 bases and the V segment lost 0 bases, leaving 4 bases of the junction unmatched. The V gene's germline CDR1 is LGHDT and CDR2 YNNKEL (reference sequence). The CDR3 runs to 16 residues. The CDR3 DNA reads as TGTGCCAGCAGCCAAGACGGCGGGGGGAGCTCCTACGAGCAGTACTTC. This sequence encodes CASSQDGGGSSYEQYF.

This sequence joins TRBV4-2 and TRBJ2-7, with 10 bases matching TRBD1. This CDR3 has 14 residues. Germline V gives CDR1 LGHNA, CDR2 YNFKEQ. V lost 5 bases and J lost 4; bases outside the gene matches: 5. The CDR3 protein is CASSFRTGGYEQYF. Here the CDR3 DNA reads TGTGCCAGCAGCTTCCGGACAGGGGGGTACGAGCAGTACTTC.

The chain has TRBV5-6 and TRBJ1-1; D is unresolved. CDR1 SGHDT and CDR2 YYEEEE come from the germline V gene. The germline V and J ends were trimmed by 4 bases and 2 bases, with 12 bases remaining between them. This CDR3 region has 14 residues. The CDR3: CASSPWLINTEAFF. Here the CDR3 DNA reads TGTGCCAGCAGCCCTTGGCTCATAAACACTGAAGCTTTCTTT. Full variable domain (missing parts from reference TRBV5-6 and TRBJ1-1): DAGVTQSPTHLIKTRGQQVTLRCSPKSGHDTVSWYQQALGQGPQFIFQYYEEEERQRGNFPDRFSGHQFPNYSSELNVNALLLGDSALYLCASSPWLINTEAFFGQGTRLTVV.